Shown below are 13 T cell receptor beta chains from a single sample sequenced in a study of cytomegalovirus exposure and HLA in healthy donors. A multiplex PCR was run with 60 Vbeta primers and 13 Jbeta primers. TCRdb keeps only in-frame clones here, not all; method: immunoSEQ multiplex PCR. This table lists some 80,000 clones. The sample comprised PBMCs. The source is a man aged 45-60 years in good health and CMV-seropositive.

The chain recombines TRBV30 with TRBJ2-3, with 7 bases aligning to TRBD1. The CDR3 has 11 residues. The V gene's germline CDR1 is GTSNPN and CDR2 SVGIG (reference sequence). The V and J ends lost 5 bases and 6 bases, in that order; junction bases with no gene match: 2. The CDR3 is CAWATGDTQYF. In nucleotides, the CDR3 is TGTGCCTGGGCGACAGGGGATACGCAGTATTTT.

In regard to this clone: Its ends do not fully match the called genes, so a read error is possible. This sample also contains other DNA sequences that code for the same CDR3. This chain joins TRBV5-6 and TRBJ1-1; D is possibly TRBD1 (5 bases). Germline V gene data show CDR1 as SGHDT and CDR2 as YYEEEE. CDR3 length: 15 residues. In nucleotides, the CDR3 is TGCGCCAGCGCTCGCTTGGGGCCATCTCACACTGAAGCTTTCTTT. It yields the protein CASARLGPSHTEAFF.

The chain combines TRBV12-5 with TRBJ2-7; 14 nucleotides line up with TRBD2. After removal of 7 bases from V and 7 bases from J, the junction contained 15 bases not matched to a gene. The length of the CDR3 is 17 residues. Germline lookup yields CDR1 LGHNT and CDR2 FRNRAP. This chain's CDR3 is CASAPRRGLAGEGEQYF. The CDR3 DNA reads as TGTGCTAGTGCCCCTAGGCGGGGACTAGCGGGAGAGGGGGAGCAGTACTTC.

CDR3 in DNA: TGTGCCAGCTCACCACCGGGGACACGGGAGGGTGGGGGAGCTTTCTTT. Translated, it gives CASSPPGTREGGGAFF. The rearrangement joins TRBV18 to TRBJ1-1; weak D call: TRBD1 (6 bases). CDR3 length: 16 residues. Trimming left V 0 bases short and J 10 bases short, with 21 bases between. Germline V gives CDR1 KGHSH, CDR2 LQKENI.

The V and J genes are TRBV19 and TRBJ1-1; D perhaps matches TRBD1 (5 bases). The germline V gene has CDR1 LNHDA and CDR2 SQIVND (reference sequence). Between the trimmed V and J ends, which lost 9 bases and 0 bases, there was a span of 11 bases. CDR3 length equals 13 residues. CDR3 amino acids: CASGGKMNTEAFF. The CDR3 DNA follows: TGTGCCAGCGGGGGGAAGATGAACACTGAAGCTTTCTTT.

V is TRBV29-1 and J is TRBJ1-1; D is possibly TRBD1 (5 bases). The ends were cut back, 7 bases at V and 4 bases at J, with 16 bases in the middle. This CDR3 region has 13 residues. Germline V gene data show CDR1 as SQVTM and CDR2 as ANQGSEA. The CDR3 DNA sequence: TGCAGCGGCGGACCAGGGTACTCCACTGAAGCTTTCTTT. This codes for CSGGPGYSTEAFF.

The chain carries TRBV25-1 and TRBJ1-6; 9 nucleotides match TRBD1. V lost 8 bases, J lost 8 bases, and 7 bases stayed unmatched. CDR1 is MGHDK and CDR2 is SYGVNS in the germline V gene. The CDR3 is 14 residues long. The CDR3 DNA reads TGTGCCAGCTCCTGGGACAGGGCTGATTCACCCCTCCACTTT. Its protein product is CASSWDRADSPLHF.

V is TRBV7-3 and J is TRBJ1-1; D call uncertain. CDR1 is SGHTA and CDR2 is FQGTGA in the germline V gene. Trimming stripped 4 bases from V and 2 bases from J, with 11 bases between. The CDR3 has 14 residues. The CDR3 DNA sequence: TGTGCCAGCAGCTCTGGTGGGCCCAACACTGAAGCTTTCTTT. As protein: CASSSGGPNTEAFF.

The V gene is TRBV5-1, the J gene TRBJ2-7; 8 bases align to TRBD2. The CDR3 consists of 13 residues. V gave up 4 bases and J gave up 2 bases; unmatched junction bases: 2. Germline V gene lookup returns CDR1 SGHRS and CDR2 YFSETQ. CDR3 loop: CASSRGGTYEQYF. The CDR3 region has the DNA TGCGCCAGCAGCCGGGGGGGTACCTACGAGCAGTACTTC.

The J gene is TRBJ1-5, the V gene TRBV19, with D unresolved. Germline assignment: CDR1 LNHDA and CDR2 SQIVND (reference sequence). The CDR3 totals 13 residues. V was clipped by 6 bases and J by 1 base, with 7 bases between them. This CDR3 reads CASRRQSNQPQHF. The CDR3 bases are TGTGCCAGTAGGAGGCAAAGCAATCAGCCCCAGCATTTT.

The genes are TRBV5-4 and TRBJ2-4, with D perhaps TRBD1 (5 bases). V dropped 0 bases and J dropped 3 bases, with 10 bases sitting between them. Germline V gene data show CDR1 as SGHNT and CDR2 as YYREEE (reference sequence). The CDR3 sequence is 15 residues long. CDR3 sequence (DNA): TGTGCCAGCAGCTTGGGGAACAGGAGCAAAAACATTCAGTACTTC. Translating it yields CASSLGNRSKNIQYF. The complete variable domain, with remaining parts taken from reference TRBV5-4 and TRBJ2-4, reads ETGVTQSPTHLIKTRGQQVTLRCSSQSGHNTVSWYQQALGQGPQFIFQYYREEENGRGNFPPRFSGLQFPNYSSELNVNALELDDSALYLCASSLGNRSKNIQYFGAGTRLSVL.

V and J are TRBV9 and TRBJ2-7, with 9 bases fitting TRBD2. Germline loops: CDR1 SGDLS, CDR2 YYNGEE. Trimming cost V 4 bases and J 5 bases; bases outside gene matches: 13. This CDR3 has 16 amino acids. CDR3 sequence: CASSPSGSGRRNEQYF. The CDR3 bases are TGTGCCAGCAGCCCCAGTGGTAGCGGGAGACGGAACGAGCAGTACTTC.

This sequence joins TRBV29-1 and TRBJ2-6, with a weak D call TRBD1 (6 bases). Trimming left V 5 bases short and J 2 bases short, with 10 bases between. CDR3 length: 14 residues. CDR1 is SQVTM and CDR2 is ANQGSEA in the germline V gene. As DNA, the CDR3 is TGCAGCGTTTATCCAGGGGCTGGGGCCAACGTCCTGACTTTC. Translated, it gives CSVYPGAGANVLTF.